This passage covers 15 T cell receptor beta chains from one sample sequenced in a study of blood T cell repertoires in COVID-19. This table comes from immunoSEQ multiplex PCR, and its TCRdb copy is limited to in-frame clones, with some not included. The profile shows 300,000 to 350,000 clones, almost 90% of them singletons. Sequencing input: peripheral blood. The source is a woman in her thirties or forties with COVID-19, enrolled during active disease.

This clone was seen once. V is TRBV3-1 (or the pseudogene TRBV3-2) and J is TRBJ2-3; D ambiguous. The CDR3 contains 15 residues. Germline assignment: CDR1 LGHDT and CDR2 YNNKEL (reference sequence). Trimming shortened V by 2 bases and J by 0 bases, and 9 bases separated the two germline ends. The CDR3 coding sequence is TGTGCCAGCAGCCAACATCGGGTCAGCACAGATACGCAGTATTTT. This encodes CASSQHRVSTDTQYF.

The J gene is TRBJ2-4, the V gene TRBV19; 15 nucleotides align to TRBD2. J gave up 3 bases and V 3 bases, and 0 bases lay outside the gene matches. This CDR3 is 16 amino acids long. Germline-derived CDR1 and CDR2 are LNHDA and SQIVND (reference sequence). The chain's CDR3 is CASSMGLAGGKNIQYF. Here the CDR3 DNA reads TGTGCCAGTAGTATGGGACTAGCGGGGGGCAAAAACATTCAGTACTTC.

V is TRBV7-9 and J is TRBJ2-2, with 8 bases fitting TRBD1. The CDR3 totals 16 residues. The junction had 10 bases not matched to a gene; V was cut back by 5 bases and J by 5 bases. Germline lookup yields CDR1 SEHNR and CDR2 FQNEAQ (reference sequence). The CDR3 loop is CASSPRAGGETGELFF. The DNA for the CDR3 is TGTGCCAGCAGCCCCAGGGCAGGGGGCGAAACCGGGGAGCTGTTTTTT.

The chain joins TRBV3-1 (or the pseudogene TRBV3-2) to TRBJ1-6, with 8 nucleotides matching TRBD1. The length of the CDR3 is 16 residues. The V segment lost 4 bases and the J segment 9 bases; nucleotides outside the gene matches: 11. The germline V gene has CDR1 LGHDT and CDR2 YNNKEL (reference sequence). The DNA of the CDR3 is TGTGCCAGCAGCCTCTCTGACCACAGGGGGAGTTCACCCCTCCACTTT. This gives the protein CASSLSDHRGSSPLHF.

CDR3 protein: CASSSHPQGAYGYTF. CDR3 in DNA: TGTGCCAGCAGCTCCCATCCCCAGGGGGCCTATGGCTACACCTTC. V and J are TRBV5-4 and TRBJ1-2, with 8 bases that match TRBD1. V lost 3 bases to trimming and J lost 4 bases; unmatched junction nucleotides: 8. Germline assignment: CDR1 SGHNT and CDR2 YYREEE (reference sequence). This CDR3 has 15 amino acids.

This chain joins TRBV7-2 and TRBJ1-1; 12 bases agree with TRBD1. The germline gives CDR1 SGHTA, CDR2 FQGNSA. This CDR3 comprises 19 residues. After removal of 5 bases from V and 5 bases from J, the junction contained 18 bases not matched to a gene. Here the CDR3 DNA reads TGTGCCAGCAGCCCGCTGCCGGGACAGGGGGCCCTAGTAGTTACTGAAGCTTTCTTT. It specifies CASSPLPGQGALVVTEAFF. Full variable domain (rest looked up from reference TRBV7-2 and TRBJ1-1): GAGVSQSPSNKVTEKGKDVELRCDPISGHTALYWYRQSLGQGLEFLIYFQGNSAPDKSGLPSDRFSAERTGGSVSTLTIQRTQQEDSAVYLCASSPLPGQGALVVTEAFFGQGTRLTVV.

The chain links TRBV30 to TRBJ1-5; D is ambiguous. Germline CDR1 reads GTSNPN; CDR2 reads SVGIG (reference sequence). CDR3 size: 13 residues. The V end lost 5 bases, the J end lost 4 bases, and 12 bases lay between the germline ends. The CDR3 protein is CAWGPGKNQPQHF. In DNA, the CDR3 is TGTGCCTGGGGTCCAGGAAAAAATCAGCCCCAGCATTTT.

The rearrangement links TRBV2 to TRBJ1-3, with 7 bases matching TRBD1. Per the germline V gene, CDR1 is SNHLY and CDR2 is FYNNEI. This CDR3 contains 14 residues. V was pared by 5 bases and J by 4 bases, with 5 bases of the junction left unmatched. CDR3 residues: CASSTGQDGNTIYF. The CDR3 DNA reads TGTGCCAGCAGTACCGGACAGGACGGAAACACCATATATTTT. The full variable domain, rest sourced from reference TRBV2 and TRBJ1-3, is EPEVTQTPSHQVTQMGQEVILRCVPISNHLYFYWYRQILGQKVEFLVSFYNNEISEKSEIFDDQFSVERPDGSNFTLKIRSTKLEDSAMYFCASSTGQDGNTIYFGEGSWLTVV.

This clone was observed a few times. The V call is TRBV29-1, the J call TRBJ1-2; D perhaps matches TRBD1 (5 bases). V was pared by 6 bases and J by 3 bases, with 20 bases between. Germline V gene lookup returns CDR1 SQVTM and CDR2 ANQGSEA. The CDR3 loop spans 15 amino acids. CDR3 residues: CSVDPWGDGYYGYTF. The CDR3 bases are TGCAGCGTCGACCCATGGGGGGATGGGTACTATGGCTACACCTTC.

V is TRBV11-3 and J is TRBJ2-3; 10 nucleotides line up with TRBD2. The CDR3 extends over 16 amino acids. Trimming removed 3 bases from V and 0 bases from J; junction bases left unmatched: 3. The germline CDR1 and CDR2 sequences are SGHNT and YENEEA. The CDR3 coding sequence is TGTGCCAGCAGCTTCGGACTAGCGGCTAGCACAGATACGCAGTATTTT. Amino acids: CASSFGLAASTDTQYF.

The rearrangement links TRBV10-2 to TRBJ1-1; perhaps TRBD1 as D (6 bases). The germline CDR1 and CDR2 sequences are WSHSY and SAAADI. This CDR3 contains 14 residues. V was shortened by 7 bases and J by 5 bases, with 17 bases between the two germline ends. The CDR3 region is CASMETGGKTEAFF. In DNA form, the CDR3 reads TGCGCCAGCATGGAGACAGGAGGTAAGACTGAAGCTTTCTTT.

The chain employs TRBV4-1 and TRBJ2-2; the D is unclear. The germline gives CDR1 MGHRA, CDR2 YSYEKL. The CDR3 sequence is 17 residues long. V lost 0 bases and J lost 3, with 14 bases in between. CDR3 DNA: TGCGCCAGCAGCCAAGATGTCAGGCCCCCCTACACCGGGGAGCTGTTTTTT. Encoded protein: CASSQDVRPPYTGELFF.

The chain uses TRBV6-2 or TRBV6-3 and TRBJ2-7; 11 positions agree with TRBD1. The germline V gene encodes CDR1 MNHEY and CDR2 SVGEGT. CDR3 length equals 14 residues. The V and J ends lost 2 bases and 6 bases, in that order; junction bases with no gene match: 3. The CDR3 DNA reads as TGTGCCAGCAGTTACGTAGGGACAGGGGGCGAGCAGTACTTC. Residues: CASSYVGTGGEQYF.

On this clone itself: Other nucleotide sequences from this sample produce the same CDR3. This chain links TRBV5-4 with TRBJ1-1; D gene uncertain. Germline V gene lookup returns CDR1 SGHNT and CDR2 YYREEE (reference sequence). The CDR3 has 15 residues. The ends were cut back, 0 bases at V and 1 base at J, with 10 bases in the middle. The CDR3 sequence is CASSLDLGRNTEAFF. The CDR3 DNA reads as TGTGCCAGCAGCTTGGATTTAGGGAGGAACACTGAAGCTTTCTTT. Combining the CDR3 with reference TRBV5-4 and TRBJ1-1 gives the whole variable domain ETGVTQSPTHLIKTRGQQVTLRCSSQSGHNTVSWYQQALGQGPQFIFQYYREEENGRGNFPPRFSGLQFPNYSSELNVNALELDDSALYLCASSLDLGRNTEAFFGQGTRLTVV.

CDR3 region: CASSQEWVGEIAKNIQYF. The DNA of the CDR3 is TGCGCCAGCAGCCAAGAATGGGTAGGGGAAATAGCCAAAAACATTCAGTACTTC. The chain combines TRBV4-3 with TRBJ2-4, with D perhaps matching TRBD1 (5 bases). The germline CDR1 and CDR2 sequences are LGHNA and YSLEER. Trimming took off 0 bases at V and 0 bases at J, with 15 bases between the two ends. This CDR3 is 18 amino acids long.